This TCR beta chain was profiled in a study of blood T cell repertoires in COVID-19. Study in general: From T cells, B-cell-depleted T cells, or PBMCs came the material, which was cDNA or gDNA.

The repertoire was sequenced with immunoSEQ multiplex PCR; TCRdb's copy has only in-frame clones and lacks some. The table includes about 68,000 clones, 70% to 90% detected once. The sequence derives from a woman aged 60-75 years with acute or convalescent COVID-19. Material: peripheral blood.

The DNA of the CDR3 is TGTGCCAGCAGTCGGACTAGCGGGGCTAGCACAGATACGCAGTATTTT. This codes for CASSRTSGASTDTQYF. J is TRBJ2-3 and V is TRBV6-2 or TRBV6-3; 12 bases agree with TRBD2. The CDR3 is 16 amino acids. In germline, CDR1 is MNHEY, CDR2 SVGEGT. The V and J ends lost 5 bases and 0 bases, in that order; junction bases with no gene match: 3.